The present TCR beta chain was sequenced within a study of vaccination and CD4 T cells after COVID-19. Worth noting for this clonotype: Its antigen is unidentified. This may stem from a read error, because a much larger clone lies one nucleotide away.

Noted treatment: roughly 11-day PBMC culture with coronavirus spike peptide pools or control peptides (ViraFEST assay). Sequencing of the DNA from cultured CD4+ T cells was carried out with the Oncomine TCR Beta short-read assay. TCRdb reanalysed the PCR reads using MiXCR and keeps one entry per CDR3 protein. Of 3,500 to 4,000 distinct CDR3 sequences in the sample, 11% to 15% were seen once. This CDR3 is built from 12 residues. The source of this sequence is a human donor who had recovered from COVID-19. V is TRBV12-2 and J is TRBJ1-6. TRBV12-2 is designated a pseudogene. Sequenced material: CD4+ T cells from blood, cultured in vitro. CDR3 residues: CASRFTNGPLHF. CDR3 DNA sequence: TGTGCAAGTCGCTTTACCAATGGACCCCTCCACTTT.